A selection of T cell receptor beta chains follows, all from one sample in a study of blood T cell repertoires in COVID-19. Clones were sequenced by immunoSEQ multiplex PCR, and TCRdb holds only the in-frame ones, with some missing. The sample has some 270,000 clones, about nine tenths seen once. Sequencing input: peripheral blood. These receptors came from a man aged 45-60 years with acute or convalescent COVID-19. CDR3s include the opening cysteine and the closing phenylalanine or tryptophan. Fields, in order: J gene, V gene, CDR3 protein.

j_gene: TRBJ2-3; v_gene: TRBV5-1; CDR3aa: CASSLVGTGGNRRTDTQYF
j_gene: TRBJ2-2; v_gene: TRBV3-1/TRBV3-2; CDR3aa: CASSQRGAGTGELFF
j_gene: TRBJ2-7; v_gene: TRBV6-4; CDR3aa: CASSDARGQDPYEQYF
j_gene: TRBJ1-1; v_gene: TRBV4-2; CDR3aa: CASSHPQGRTEAFF
j_gene: TRBJ1-2; v_gene: TRBV7-8; CDR3aa: CASSLLRFAMSGYTF
j_gene: TRBJ2-5; v_gene: TRBV12-1; CDR3aa: CASSLDRGFLETQYF
j_gene: TRBJ2-6; v_gene: TRBV18; CDR3aa: CASSPTGGPGANVLTF
j_gene: TRBJ2-2; v_gene: TRBV2; CDR3aa: CASSLGRGRGGELFF
j_gene: TRBJ2-7; v_gene: TRBV3-1/TRBV3-2; CDR3aa: CASSHESGYEQYF
j_gene: TRBJ2-3; v_gene: TRBV14; CDR3aa: CASSVRQGVDTQYF
j_gene: TRBJ2-7; v_gene: TRBV5-1; CDR3aa: CASSSELRQGKWHEQYF
j_gene: TRBJ1-2; v_gene: TRBV4-1; CDR3aa: CASSPTGDGYTF
j_gene: TRBJ2-1; v_gene: TRBV4-2; CDR3aa: CASSQVAASGGVYNEQFF
j_gene: TRBJ2-4; v_gene: TRBV10-2; CDR3aa: CASSESGLAGSKNIQYF
j_gene: TRBJ2-7; v_gene: TRBV30; CDR3aa: CAWEWADKTFHEQYF
j_gene: TRBJ2-7; v_gene: TRBV19; CDR3aa: CASSITGGGYEQYF
j_gene: TRBJ1-1; v_gene: TRBV7-9; CDR3aa: CASSLSLQGRTEAFF
j_gene: TRBJ2-5; v_gene: TRBV11-2; CDR3aa: CASSLGPRGSQETQYF
j_gene: TRBJ2-7; v_gene: TRBV6-5; CDR3aa: CASRRDTSYPYEQYF
j_gene: TRBJ2-3; v_gene: TRBV7-8; CDR3aa: CASSLLAGGPDTQYF
j_gene: TRBJ1-1; v_gene: TRBV5-1; CDR3aa: CASSGDRGNTEAFF
j_gene: TRBJ2-1; v_gene: TRBV6-5; CDR3aa: CASSLDRVIYNEQFF
j_gene: TRBJ1-1; v_gene: TRBV6-6; CDR3aa: CASSRLTGHLLTEAFF
j_gene: TRBJ1-6; v_gene: TRBV5-1; CDR3aa: CASRDTLNSPLHF
j_gene: TRBJ1-1; v_gene: TRBV27; CDR3aa: CASSLGRRTEAFF